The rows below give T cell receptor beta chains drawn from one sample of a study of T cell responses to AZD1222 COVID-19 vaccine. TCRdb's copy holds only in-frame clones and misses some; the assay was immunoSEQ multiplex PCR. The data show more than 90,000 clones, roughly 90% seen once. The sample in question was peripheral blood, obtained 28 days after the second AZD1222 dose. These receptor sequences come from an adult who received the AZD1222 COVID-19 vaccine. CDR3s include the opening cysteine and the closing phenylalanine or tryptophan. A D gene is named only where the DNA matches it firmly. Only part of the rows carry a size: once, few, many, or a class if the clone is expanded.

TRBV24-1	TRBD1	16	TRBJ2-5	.	TGTGCCACCAGTGATTATGGGACAGGTTCCAGGGAGACCCAGTACTTC	CATSDYGTGSRETQYF
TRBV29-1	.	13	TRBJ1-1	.	TGCAGCGTATACAGTTACCTGAACACTGAAGCTTTCTTT	CSVYSYLNTEAFF
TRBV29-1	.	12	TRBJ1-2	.	TGCAGCGTTTTGACTTCTGGCTACCAAAACACCTTC	CSVLTSGYQNTF
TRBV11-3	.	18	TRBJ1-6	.	TGTGCCAGCAGCCCCACGGGGGAGAGGAGCTCCTATAATTCACCCCTCCACTTT	CASSPTGERSSYNSPLHF
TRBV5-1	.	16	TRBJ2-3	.	TGCGCCAGCAGCTTGGGTCTGGCCGGGAGCACAGATACGCAGTATTTT	CASSLGLAGSTDTQYF
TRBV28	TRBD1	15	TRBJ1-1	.	TGTGCCAGCAAGGCCCAGGGGGCGATTCACACTGAAGCTTTCTTT	CASKAQGAIHTEAFF
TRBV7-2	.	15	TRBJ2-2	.	TGTGCCAGCAGCTTAAGTCGCGGAGGGGCCGGGGAGCTGTTTTTT	CASSLSRGGAGELFF
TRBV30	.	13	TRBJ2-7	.	TGTGCCTGGACCGCGGCCACCTCCTACGAGCAGTACTTC	CAWTAATSYEQYF
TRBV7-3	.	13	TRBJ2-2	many	TGTGCCAGCAGCCAGAGCTACGACGGGGAGCTGTTTTTT	CASSQSYDGELFF
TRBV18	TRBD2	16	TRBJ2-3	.	TGTGCCAGCTCACCCGGGACTAGCGGGAGGAGGTATACGCAGTATTTT	CASSPGTSGRRYTQYF
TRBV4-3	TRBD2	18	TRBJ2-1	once	TGCGCCAGCAGCCAAGAGGCGATAGCGGGAGGCTCCTACAATGAGCAGTTCTTC	CASSQEAIAGGSYNEQFF
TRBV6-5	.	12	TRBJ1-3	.	TGTGCCAGCAGGGTATTGGGAAACACCATATATTTT	CASRVLGNTIYF
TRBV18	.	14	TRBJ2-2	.	TGTGCCAGCTCACCATGGCGGAACACCGGGGAGCTGTTTTTT	CASSPWRNTGELFF
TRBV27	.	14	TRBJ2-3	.	TGTGCCAGCAGTTGGACTCCCGCCGGAGATACGCAGTATTTT	CASSWTPAGDTQYF
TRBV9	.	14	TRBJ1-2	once	TGTGCCAGCAGCGTAGCCCCTGGCACCTATGGCTACACCTTC	CASSVAPGTYGYTF
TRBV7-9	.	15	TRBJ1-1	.	TGTGCCAGCGCGGCAGAGGCCTCCATGAACACTGAAGCTTTCTTT	CASAAEASMNTEAFF
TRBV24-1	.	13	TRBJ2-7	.	TGTGCCACCTCAGTGGGGTCCTCCTACGAGCAGTACTTC	CATSVGSSYEQYF
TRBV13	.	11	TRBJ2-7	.	TGTGCCAGCAGCCACCCCGGCGAGCAGTACTTC	CASSHPGEQYF
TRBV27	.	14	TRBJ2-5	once	TGTGCCAGCAGAAACCAGGGGATACAAGAGACCCAGTACTTC	CASRNQGIQETQYF
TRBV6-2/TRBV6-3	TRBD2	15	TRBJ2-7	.	TGTGCCAGCAGTTACTTGGGAGGGGATCCCTACGAGCAGTACTTC	CASSYLGGDPYEQYF
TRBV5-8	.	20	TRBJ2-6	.	TGTGCCAGCAGCTTGGCCCCGGGCCAGCGGGCGTTCTCTGGGGCCAACGTCCTGACTTTC	CASSLAPGQRAFSGANVLTF
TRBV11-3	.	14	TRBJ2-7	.	TGTGCCAGCAGCTTAGAGAGGACAGACTACGAGCAGTACTTC	CASSLERTDYEQYF
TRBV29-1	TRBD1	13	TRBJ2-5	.	TGCAGCGCTTACAACACAGGGGAAGAGACCCAGTACTTC	CSAYNTGEETQYF
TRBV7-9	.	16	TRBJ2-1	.	TGTGCCAGCAGCTACGGCTTCAAGAGCTCCTACAATGAGCAGTTCTTC	CASSYGFKSSYNEQFF
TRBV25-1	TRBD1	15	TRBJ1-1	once	TGTGCCAGCAGTGCTTGGGACAGGGGGAACACTGAAGCTTTCTTT	CASSAWDRGNTEAFF
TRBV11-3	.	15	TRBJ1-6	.	TGTGCCAGCAGCTTGTCAGACACCTATAATTCACCCCTCCACTTT	CASSLSDTYNSPLHF
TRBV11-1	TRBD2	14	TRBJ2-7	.	TGTGCCAGCAGCTTGCCACTAGCGGGAGTTCGGCAGTACTTC	CASSLPLAGVRQYF
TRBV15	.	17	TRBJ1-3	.	TGTGCCACCAGCGCGGGTGGCCTTGGGAGGTCTGGAAACACCATATATTTT	CATSAGGLGRSGNTIYF
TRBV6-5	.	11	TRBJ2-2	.	TGTGCCAGCAGTTCAGGCGGGGAGCTGTTTTTT	CASSSGGELFF
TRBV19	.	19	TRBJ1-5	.	TGTGCCAGTCAAGGGCAGGGACCGACCAAATTAACTAGCAATCAGCCCCAGCATTTT	CASQGQGPTKLTSNQPQHF
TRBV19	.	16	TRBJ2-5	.	TGTGCCAGTAGCCACGGGACTCTTGCCCTTCAAGAGACCCAGTACTTC	CASSHGTLALQETQYF
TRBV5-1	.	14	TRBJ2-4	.	TGCGCCAGCAGCTTCGCTGGCAGGGGTAACATTCAGTACTTC	CASSFAGRGNIQYF
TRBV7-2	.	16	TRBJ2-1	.	TGTGCCAGCAGCTTGAAGAGGATCATCTCCTACAATGAGCAGTTCTTC	CASSLKRIISYNEQFF
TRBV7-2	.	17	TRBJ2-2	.	TGTGCCAGCAGCTTAGGACCCCTGGAGTTGAACACCGGGGAGCTGTTTTTT	CASSLGPLELNTGELFF
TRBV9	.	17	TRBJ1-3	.	TGTGCCAGCAGCGTAGCCACCGGTGGGGGGACCGGAAACACCATATATTTT	CASSVATGGGTGNTIYF
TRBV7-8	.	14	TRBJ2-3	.	TGTGCCACCCAGGTGGGCAGGACGACAGATACGCAGTATTTT	CATQVGRTTDTQYF
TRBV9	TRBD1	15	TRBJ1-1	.	TGTGCCAGCAGCGGAGGGACAGGGATGAACACTGAAGCTTTCTTT	CASSGGTGMNTEAFF
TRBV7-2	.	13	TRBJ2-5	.	TGTGCCAGCAGCCGGGACTTGGCGGAGACCCAGTACTTC	CASSRDLAETQYF
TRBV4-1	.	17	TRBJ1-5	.	TGCGCCAGCAGCCCAATGGGCGATAGGTATAGCAATCAGCCCCAGCATTTT	CASSPMGDRYSNQPQHF
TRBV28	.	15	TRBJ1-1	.	TGTGCCAGCAGTTTATTCCAGGGAGGGGACACTGAAGCTTTCTTT	CASSLFQGGDTEAFF
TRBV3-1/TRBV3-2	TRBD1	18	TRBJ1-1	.	TGTGCCAGCAGCCAAGAGGATCCCGGGACAGGGTGGGGGACTGAAGCTTTCTTT	CASSQEDPGTGWGTEAFF
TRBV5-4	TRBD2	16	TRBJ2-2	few	TGTGCCAGCAGCTTGGTTGTTAGCGGGGGGGCCGGGGAGCTGTTTTTT	CASSLVVSGGAGELFF
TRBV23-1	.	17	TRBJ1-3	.	TGCGCCAGCAGTCAATGTAACAGGGTGTACTCTGGAAACACCATATATTTT	CASSQCNRVYSGNTIYF
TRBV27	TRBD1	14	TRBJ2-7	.	TGTGCCAGCAGTATCGGACAGGGGCTCAACGAGCAGTACTTC	CASSIGQGLNEQYF
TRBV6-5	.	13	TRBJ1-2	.	TGTGCCAGCATAGCCGGGGGAGGGTATGGCTACACCTTC	CASIAGGGYGYTF
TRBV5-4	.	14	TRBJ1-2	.	TGTGCCAGCAGCTCCGCGACGGGGAGTTATGGCTACACCTTC	CASSSATGSYGYTF
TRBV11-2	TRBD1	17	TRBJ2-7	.	TGTGCCAGCAGCTTAGGGACAGGGGGCCTGATCTCCTACGAGCAGTACTTC	CASSLGTGGLISYEQYF
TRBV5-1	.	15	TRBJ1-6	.	TGCGCCAGCAGCTTGGCCGGCAGCAGGGATTCACCCCTCCACTTT	CASSLAGSRDSPLHF
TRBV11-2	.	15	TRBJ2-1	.	TGTGCCAGCAGCTTAGAGGGCAGGGTGGACAATGAGCAGTTCTTC	CASSLEGRVDNEQFF
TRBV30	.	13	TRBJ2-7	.	TGTGCCTGGAGCCCACTAGGAGATTACGAGCAGTACTTC	CAWSPLGDYEQYF
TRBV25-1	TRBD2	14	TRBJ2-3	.	TGTGCCAGCAGTGAATTGGGGGAGGGGGATACGCAGTATTTT	CASSELGEGDTQYF